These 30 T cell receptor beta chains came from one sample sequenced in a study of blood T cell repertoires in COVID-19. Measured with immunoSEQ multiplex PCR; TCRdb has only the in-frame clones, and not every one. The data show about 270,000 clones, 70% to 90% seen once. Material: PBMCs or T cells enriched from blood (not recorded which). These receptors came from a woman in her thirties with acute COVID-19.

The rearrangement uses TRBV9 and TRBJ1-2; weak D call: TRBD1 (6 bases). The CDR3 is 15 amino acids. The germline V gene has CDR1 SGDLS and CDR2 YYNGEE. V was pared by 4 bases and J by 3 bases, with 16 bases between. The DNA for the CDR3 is TGTGCCAGCAGCCTGAGCGGACAGACAGACTATGGCTACACCTTC. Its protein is CASSLSGQTDYGYTF.

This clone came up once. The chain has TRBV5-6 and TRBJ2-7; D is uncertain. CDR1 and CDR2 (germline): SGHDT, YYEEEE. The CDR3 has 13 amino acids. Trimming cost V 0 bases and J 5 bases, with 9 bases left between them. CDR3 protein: CASSLAPTDEQYF. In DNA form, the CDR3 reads TGTGCCAGCAGCTTGGCCCCTACCGACGAGCAGTACTTC.

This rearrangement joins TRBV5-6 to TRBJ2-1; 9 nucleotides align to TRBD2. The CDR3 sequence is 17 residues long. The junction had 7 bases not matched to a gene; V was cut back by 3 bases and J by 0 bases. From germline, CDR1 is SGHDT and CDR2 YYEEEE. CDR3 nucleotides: TGTGCCAGCAGCTCGGGGACTAGCCCGGCCTCCTACAATGAGCAGTTCTTC. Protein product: CASSSGTSPASYNEQFF.

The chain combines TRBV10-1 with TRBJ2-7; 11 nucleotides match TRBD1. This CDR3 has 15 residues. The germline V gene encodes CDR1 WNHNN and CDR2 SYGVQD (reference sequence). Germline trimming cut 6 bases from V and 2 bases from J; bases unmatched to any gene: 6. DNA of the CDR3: TGCGCCAGCAGCCGGGACAGGGGGGCCCCCTACGAGCAGTACTTC. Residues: CASSRDRGAPYEQYF.

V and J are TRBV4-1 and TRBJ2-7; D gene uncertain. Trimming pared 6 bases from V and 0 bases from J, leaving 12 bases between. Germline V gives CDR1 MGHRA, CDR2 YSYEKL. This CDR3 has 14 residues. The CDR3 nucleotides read TGCGCCAGCAGGGCTGAGGTAACCTCCTACGAGCAGTACTTC. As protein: CASRAEVTSYEQYF.

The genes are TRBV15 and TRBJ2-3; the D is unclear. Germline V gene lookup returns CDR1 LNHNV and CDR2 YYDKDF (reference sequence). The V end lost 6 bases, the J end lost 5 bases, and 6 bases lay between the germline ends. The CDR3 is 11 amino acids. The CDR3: CATSELDTQYF. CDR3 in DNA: TGTGCCACCAGTGAGTTAGATACGCAGTATTTT. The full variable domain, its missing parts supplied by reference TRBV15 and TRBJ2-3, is DAMVIQNPRYQVTQFGKPVTLSCSQTLNHNVMYWYQQKSSQAPKLLFHYYDKDFNNEADTPDNFQSRRPNTSFCFLDIRSPGLGDTAMYLCATSELDTQYFGPGTRLTVL.

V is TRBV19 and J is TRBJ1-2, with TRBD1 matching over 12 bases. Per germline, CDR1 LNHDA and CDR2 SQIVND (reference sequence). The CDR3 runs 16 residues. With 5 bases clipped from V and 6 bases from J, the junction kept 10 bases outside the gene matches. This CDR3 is CASSHTGTGGRDGYTF. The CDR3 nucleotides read TGTGCCAGTAGTCATACCGGGACAGGGGGCAGGGATGGCTACACCTTC.

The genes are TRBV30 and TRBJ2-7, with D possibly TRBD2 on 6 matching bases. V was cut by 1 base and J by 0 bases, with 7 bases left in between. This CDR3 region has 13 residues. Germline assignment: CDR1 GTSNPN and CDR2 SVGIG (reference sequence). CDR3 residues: CAWSDGSSYEQYF. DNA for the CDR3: TGTGCCTGGAGTGACGGGAGCTCCTACGAGCAGTACTTC.

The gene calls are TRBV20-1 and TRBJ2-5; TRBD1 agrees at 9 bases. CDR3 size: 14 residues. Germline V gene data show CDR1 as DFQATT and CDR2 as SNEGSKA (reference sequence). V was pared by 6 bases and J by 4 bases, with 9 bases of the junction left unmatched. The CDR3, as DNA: TGCAGTGCGAGTCCCGGGACAGGGTTAGAGACCCAGTACTTC. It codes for CSASPGTGLETQYF.

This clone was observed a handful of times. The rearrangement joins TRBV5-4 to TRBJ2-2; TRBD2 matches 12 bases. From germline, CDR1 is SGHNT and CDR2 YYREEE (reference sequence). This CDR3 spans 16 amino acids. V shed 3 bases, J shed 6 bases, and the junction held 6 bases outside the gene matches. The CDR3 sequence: CASSSKTSGSPGELFF. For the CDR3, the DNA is TGTGCCAGCAGCTCTAAGACTAGCGGGAGCCCCGGGGAGCTGTTTTTT.

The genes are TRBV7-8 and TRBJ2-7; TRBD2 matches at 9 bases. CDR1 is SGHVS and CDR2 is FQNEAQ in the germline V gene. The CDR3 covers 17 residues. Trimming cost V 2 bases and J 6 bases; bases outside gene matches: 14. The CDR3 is CASSLKGRLAGRGEQYF. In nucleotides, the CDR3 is TGTGCCAGCAGCTTAAAGGGTCGGCTAGCGGGAAGAGGCGAGCAGTACTTC.

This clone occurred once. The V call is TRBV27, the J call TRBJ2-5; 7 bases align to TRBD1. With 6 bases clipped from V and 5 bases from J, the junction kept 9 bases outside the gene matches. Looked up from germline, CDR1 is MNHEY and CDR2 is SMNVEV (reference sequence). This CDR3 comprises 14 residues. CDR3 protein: CASRKQGMGETQYF. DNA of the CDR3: TGTGCCAGCAGGAAACAGGGGATGGGGGAGACCCAGTACTTC.

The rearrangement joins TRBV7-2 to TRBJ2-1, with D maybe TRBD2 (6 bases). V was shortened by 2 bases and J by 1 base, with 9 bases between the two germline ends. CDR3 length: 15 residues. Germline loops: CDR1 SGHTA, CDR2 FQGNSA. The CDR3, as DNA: TGTGCCAGCAGCTTACTTGGGGGGTCCTACAATGAGCAGTTCTTC. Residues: CASSLLGGSYNEQFF.

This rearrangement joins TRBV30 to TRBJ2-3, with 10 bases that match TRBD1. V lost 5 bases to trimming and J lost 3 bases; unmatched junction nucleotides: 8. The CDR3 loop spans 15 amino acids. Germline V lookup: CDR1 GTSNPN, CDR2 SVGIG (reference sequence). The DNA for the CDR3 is TGTGCCTGGGCCGGGGACAGGGGAAGGACAGATACGCAGTATTTT. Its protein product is CAWAGDRGRTDTQYF.

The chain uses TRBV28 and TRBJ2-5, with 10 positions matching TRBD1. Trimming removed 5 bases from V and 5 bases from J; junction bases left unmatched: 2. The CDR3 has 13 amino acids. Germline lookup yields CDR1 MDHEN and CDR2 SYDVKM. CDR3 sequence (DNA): TGTGCCAGCAGTACGGACAGGGGGGAGACCCAGTACTTC. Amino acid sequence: CASSTDRGETQYF.

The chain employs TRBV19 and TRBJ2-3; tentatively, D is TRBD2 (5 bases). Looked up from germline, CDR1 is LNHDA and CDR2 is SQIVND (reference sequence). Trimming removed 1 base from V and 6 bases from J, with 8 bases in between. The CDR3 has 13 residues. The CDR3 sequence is CASSIVGVDTQYF. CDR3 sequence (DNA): TGTGCCAGTAGTATAGTCGGGGTTGATACGCAGTATTTT.

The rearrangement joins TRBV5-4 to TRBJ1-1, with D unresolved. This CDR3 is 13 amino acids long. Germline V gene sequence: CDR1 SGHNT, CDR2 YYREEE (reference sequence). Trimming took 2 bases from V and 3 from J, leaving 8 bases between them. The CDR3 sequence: CASSLWAYTEAFF. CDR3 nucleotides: TGTGCCAGCAGCTTATGGGCTTACACTGAAGCTTTCTTT.

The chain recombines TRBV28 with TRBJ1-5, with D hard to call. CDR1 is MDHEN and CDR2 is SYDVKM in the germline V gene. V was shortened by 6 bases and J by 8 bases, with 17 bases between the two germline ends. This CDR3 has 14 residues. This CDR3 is CASRVSLSREPQHF. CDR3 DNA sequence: TGTGCCAGCAGGGTCTCACTCTCTCGGGAGCCCCAGCATTTT.

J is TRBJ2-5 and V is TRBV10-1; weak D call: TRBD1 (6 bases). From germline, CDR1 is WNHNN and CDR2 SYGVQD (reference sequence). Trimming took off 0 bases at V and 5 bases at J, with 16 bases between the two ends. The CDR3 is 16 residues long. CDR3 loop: CASSESRGGDRETQYF. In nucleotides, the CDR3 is TGCGCCAGCAGTGAGTCGCGAGGGGGTGATCGGGAGACCCAGTACTTC.

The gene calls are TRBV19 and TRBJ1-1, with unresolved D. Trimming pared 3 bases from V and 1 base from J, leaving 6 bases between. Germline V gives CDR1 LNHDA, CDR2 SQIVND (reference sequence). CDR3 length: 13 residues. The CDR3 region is CASSIRRNTEAFF. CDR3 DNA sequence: TGTGCCAGTAGTATCAGGCGGAACACTGAAGCTTTCTTT.

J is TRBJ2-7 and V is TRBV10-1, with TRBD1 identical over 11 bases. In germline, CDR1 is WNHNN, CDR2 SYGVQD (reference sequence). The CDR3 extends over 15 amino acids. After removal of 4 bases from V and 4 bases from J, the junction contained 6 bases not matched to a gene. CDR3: CASSGRDRGTYEQYF. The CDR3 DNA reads TGCGCCAGCAGTGGGCGGGACAGGGGGACTTACGAGCAGTACTTC.

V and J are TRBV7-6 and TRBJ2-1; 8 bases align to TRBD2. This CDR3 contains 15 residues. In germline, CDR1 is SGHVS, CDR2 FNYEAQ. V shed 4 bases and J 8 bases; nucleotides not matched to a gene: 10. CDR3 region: CASSSIITGGHEQFF. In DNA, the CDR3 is TGTGCCAGCAGCTCAATCATTACGGGGGGGCATGAGCAGTTCTTC.

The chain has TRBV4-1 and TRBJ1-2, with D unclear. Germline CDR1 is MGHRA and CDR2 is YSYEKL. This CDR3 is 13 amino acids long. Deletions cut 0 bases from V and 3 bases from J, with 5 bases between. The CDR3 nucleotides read TGCGCCAGCAGCCAAGACGAGGACTATGGCTACACCTTC. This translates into CASSQDEDYGYTF.

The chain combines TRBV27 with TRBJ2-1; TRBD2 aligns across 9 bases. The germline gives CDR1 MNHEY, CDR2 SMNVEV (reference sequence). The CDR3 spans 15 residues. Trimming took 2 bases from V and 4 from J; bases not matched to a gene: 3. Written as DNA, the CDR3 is TGTGCCAGCAGTTTAAGGACTAGCGCGTACAATGAGCAGTTCTTC. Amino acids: CASSLRTSAYNEQFF.

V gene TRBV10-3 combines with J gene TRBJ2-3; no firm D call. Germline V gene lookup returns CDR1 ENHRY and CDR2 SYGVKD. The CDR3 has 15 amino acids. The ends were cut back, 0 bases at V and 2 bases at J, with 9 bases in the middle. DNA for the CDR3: TGTGCCATCAGTGAGTCTTATGGCCCCACAGATACGCAGTATTTT. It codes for CAISESYGPTDTQYF.

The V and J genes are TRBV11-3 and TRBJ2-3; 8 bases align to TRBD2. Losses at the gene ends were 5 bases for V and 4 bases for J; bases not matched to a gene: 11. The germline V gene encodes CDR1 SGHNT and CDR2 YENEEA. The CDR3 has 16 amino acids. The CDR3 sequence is CASSPREAGVADTQYF. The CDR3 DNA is TGTGCCAGCAGCCCCCGGGAAGCGGGAGTGGCAGATACGCAGTATTTT.

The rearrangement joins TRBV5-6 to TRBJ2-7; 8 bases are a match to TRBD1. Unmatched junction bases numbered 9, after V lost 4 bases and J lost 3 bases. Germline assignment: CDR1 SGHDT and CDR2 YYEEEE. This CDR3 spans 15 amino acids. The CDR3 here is CASSGTQGAHYEQYF. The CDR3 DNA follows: TGTGCCAGCAGCGGGACTCAGGGGGCTCACTACGAGCAGTACTTC. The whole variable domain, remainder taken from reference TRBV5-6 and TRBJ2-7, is DAGVTQSPTHLIKTRGQQVTLRCSPKSGHDTVSWYQQALGQGPQFIFQYYEEEERQRGNFPDRFSGHQFPNYSSELNVNALLLGDSALYLCASSGTQGAHYEQYFGPGTRLTVT.

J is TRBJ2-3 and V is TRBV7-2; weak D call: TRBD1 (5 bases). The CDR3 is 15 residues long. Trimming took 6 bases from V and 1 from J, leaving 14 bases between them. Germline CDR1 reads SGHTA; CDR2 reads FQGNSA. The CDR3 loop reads CASRLQGLGTDTQYF. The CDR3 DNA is TGTGCCAGCAGACTTCAGGGATTGGGCACAGATACGCAGTATTTT.

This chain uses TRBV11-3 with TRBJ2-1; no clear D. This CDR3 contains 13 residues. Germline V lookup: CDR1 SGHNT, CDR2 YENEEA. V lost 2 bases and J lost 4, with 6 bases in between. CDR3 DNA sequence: TGTGCCAGCAGCTTAAACTTATACAATGAGCAGTTCTTC. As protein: CASSLNLYNEQFF.

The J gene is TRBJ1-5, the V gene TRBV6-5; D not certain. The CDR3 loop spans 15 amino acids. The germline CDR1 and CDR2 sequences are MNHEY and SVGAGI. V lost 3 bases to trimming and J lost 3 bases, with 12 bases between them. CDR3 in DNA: TGTGCCAGCAGTTATTGGGCAGAAAACAATCAGCCCCAGCATTTT. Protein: CASSYWAENNQPQHF.